These 12 T cell receptor beta chains originate from one sample sequenced in a study of blood T cell repertoires in COVID-19. Some clones are missing from TCRdb's copy, which holds only in-frame ones; the method was immunoSEQ multiplex PCR. Counted here are roughly 160,000 clones, about 86% occurring once; the ten biggest clones make up roughly 7%. Sequencing used peripheral blood. These receptors all stem from a middle-aged man with active or convalescent COVID-19.

The chain has TRBV7-8 and TRBJ1-4; no clear D gene. The germline V and J ends were trimmed by 5 bases and 0 bases, with 10 bases remaining between them. Germline V gives CDR1 SGHVS, CDR2 FQNEAQ. CDR3 length: 15 residues. The CDR3 nucleotides are TGTGCCAGCAGCCGACGGGTTGCAACTAATGAAAAACTGTTTTTT. Protein sequence: CASSRRVATNEKLFF. Looking up the rest from reference TRBV7-8 and TRBJ1-4 gives the full variable domain: GAGVSQSPRYKVAKRGQDVALRCDPISGHVSLFWYQQALGQGPEFLTYFQNEAQLDKSGLPSDRFFAERPEGSVSTLKIQRTQQEDSAVYLCASSRRVATNEKLFFGSGTQLSVL.

V and J are TRBV2 and TRBJ1-1; perhaps TRBD1 as D (5 bases). Trimming left V 7 bases short and J 3 bases short, with 12 bases between. The CDR3 has 13 amino acids. Germline lookup yields CDR1 SNHLY and CDR2 FYNNEI. CDR3 DNA sequence: TGTGCCAGCAAAGACTCAGGGTACACTGAAGCTTTCTTT. Translation gives CASKDSGYTEAFF.

This clone was seen a handful of times. The genes are TRBV11-1 and TRBJ2-7; TRBD2 matches 7 bases. The CDR3 length is 14 residues. The V and J ends lost 5 bases and 1 base, in that order; junction bases with no gene match: 5. In germline, CDR1 is SGHAT, CDR2 FQDESV (reference sequence). The DNA of the CDR3 is TGTGCCAGCAGCCTAAGCGGGGCTTCCTACGAGCAGTACTTC. This encodes CASSLSGASYEQYF.

The chain carries TRBV6-4 and TRBJ2-5; possibly TRBD1 for D (6 bases). The germline V gene encodes CDR1 MRHNA and CDR2 SNTAGT. The CDR3 runs 15 residues. V dropped 6 bases and J dropped 5 bases, with 19 bases sitting between them. CDR3: CASSPRGGEGETQYF. The CDR3 DNA follows: TGTGCCAGCAGCCCTCGAGGGGGAGAAGGGGAGACCCAGTACTTC.

The chain employs TRBV6-6 and TRBJ2-7; the match to TRBD2 covers 10 bases. J lost 1 base, V lost 2 bases, and 5 bases had no gene match. The germline CDR1 and CDR2 sequences are MNHNY and SVGAGI (reference sequence). The CDR3 is 16 amino acids. CDR3 sequence (DNA): TGTGCCAGCAGTTACGGTATGACTAGCGGGTCCTACGAGCAGTACTTC. Translating gives CASSYGMTSGSYEQYF.

The V gene is TRBV19, the J gene TRBJ2-4; D possibly corresponds to TRBD1 (5 bases). The V end was cut by 3 bases, the J end by 0 bases, with 12 bases between. This CDR3 has 16 amino acids. Per germline, CDR1 LNHDA and CDR2 SQIVND (reference sequence). The CDR3 spells CASSMATDVAKNIQYF. The CDR3 coding sequence is TGTGCCAGTAGTATGGCGACAGACGTAGCCAAAAACATTCAGTACTTC. Filled out from reference TRBV19 and TRBJ2-4, the complete variable domain reads DGGITQSPKYLFRKEGQNVTLSCEQNLNHDAMYWYRQDPGQGLRLIYYSQIVNDFQKGDIAEGYSVSREKKESFPLTVTSAQKNPTAFYLCASSMATDVAKNIQYFGAGTRLSVL.

The genes are TRBV27 and TRBJ1-6, with 9 bases fitting TRBD1. The V and J ends lost 8 bases and 10 bases, in that order; junction bases with no gene match: 3. The CDR3 runs 12 residues. CDR1 is MNHEY, CDR2 SMNVEV, per germline (reference sequence). The CDR3 DNA reads as TGTGCCAGCGGACAGGGGCGGTCACCCCTCCACTTT. Translated, it gives CASGQGRSPLHF.

This clone was detected only a few times. The rearrangement joins TRBV25-1 to TRBJ1-4; D is unresolved. Germline-derived CDR1 and CDR2 are MGHDK and SYGVNS. The germline V and J ends were trimmed by 5 bases and 2 bases, with 6 bases remaining between them. The CDR3 has 13 amino acids. CDR3 in DNA: TGTGCCAGCAGTTTAGTTACTAATGAAAAACTGTTTTTT. Its protein is CASSLVTNEKLFF.

The rearrangement uses TRBV5-4 and TRBJ2-1; 7 bases are shared with TRBD2. The germline gives CDR1 SGHNT, CDR2 YYREEE (reference sequence). The V gene end was trimmed by 6 bases and the J gene end by 2 bases; junction bases not matched to a gene: 8. The CDR3 covers 15 residues. In DNA form, the CDR3 reads TGTGCCAGCACCCAGGCGGGAGCCCCCTACAATGAGCAGTTCTTC. It translates to CASTQAGAPYNEQFF.

A note on this clone: Germline and junction disagree at one end, which may indicate a read error. The chain joins TRBV6-5 to TRBJ2-7; D gene unclear. From germline, CDR1 is MNHEY and CDR2 SVGAGI. This CDR3 contains 13 residues. CDR3 sequence: CASSYSRSSEQYF. CDR3 DNA sequence: TGTGCCAGCAGTTACTCGAGGTCCTCCGAGCAGTACTTC.

The sample holds one count of this clone. In the same sample, other DNA sequences code for this CDR3. V and J are TRBV2 and TRBJ1-5, with D possibly being TRBD1 (5 bases). Germline CDR1 reads SNHLY; CDR2 reads FYNNEI. The V and J ends lost 4 bases and 2 bases respectively, with 9 bases between them. The CDR3 runs 14 residues. In DNA, the CDR3 is TGTGCCAGCAGTGGCCAAGGGGGCAATCAGCCCCAGCATTTT. Translated: CASSGQGGNQPQHF. Drawing the rest from reference TRBV2 and TRBJ1-5, the complete variable domain is EPEVTQTPSHQVTQMGQEVILRCVPISNHLYFYWYRQILGQKVEFLVSFYNNEISEKSEIFDDQFSVERPDGSNFTLKIRSTKLEDSAMYFCASSGQGGNQPQHFGDGTRLSIL.

This sequence joins TRBV4-3 and TRBJ2-1; 10 bases are a match to TRBD2. The trim removed 0 bases at V and 0 bases at J, leaving 5 bases unmatched. The germline V gene encodes CDR1 LGHNA and CDR2 YSLEER. The CDR3 is made up of 18 amino acids. CDR3: CASSQDLAGALSYNEQFF. The CDR3 DNA follows: TGCGCCAGCAGCCAAGATCTAGCGGGAGCCCTCTCCTACAATGAGCAGTTCTTC.